Following are 28 T cell receptor beta chains from one sample sequenced in a study of blood T cell repertoires in COVID-19. Some clones are missing from TCRdb's copy, which holds only in-frame ones; the method was immunoSEQ multiplex PCR. In the table there are 150,000 or so clones, approximately 80% of which are singletons. The sequenced sample was PBMCs or T cells enriched from blood (not recorded which). All receptors derive from a man over 45 who had recovered from COVID-19.

Points on this clone: Other DNA sequences from this sample encode an identical CDR3 as well. V and J are TRBV18 and TRBJ1-1; TRBD1 matches 8 bases. Germline assignment: CDR1 KGHSH and CDR2 LQKENI. The CDR3 loop spans 15 amino acids. V trimming: 0 bases; J trimming: 4 bases; junction bases outside the gene matches: 4. CDR3 DNA sequence: TGTGCCAGCTCACCACCACAGGGGGGGGGCACTGAAGCTTTCTTT. It translates to CASSPPQGGGTEAFF.

V usage is TRBV18 and J usage is TRBJ1-1; D not certain. Trimming stripped 3 bases from V and 3 bases from J, with 11 bases between. CDR3 length: 14 residues. Germline CDR1 reads KGHSH; CDR2 reads LQKENI. Here the CDR3 DNA reads TGTGCCAGCTCACCGTCGGGTACGGACACTGAAGCTTTCTTT. It specifies CASSPSGTDTEAFF.

V is TRBV3-1 (or the pseudogene TRBV3-2) and J is TRBJ2-1; D gene unclear. CDR3 size: 15 residues. V lost 1 base, J lost 0 bases, and 7 bases lay in between. CDR1 and CDR2 from the germline V gene are LGHDT and YNNKEL (reference sequence). CDR3 sequence reads: CASSQGTVSYNEQFF. The CDR3 DNA is TGTGCCAGCAGCCAAGGAACAGTCTCCTACAATGAGCAGTTCTTC.

The chain uses TRBV4-1 and TRBJ2-2; D gene unclear. CDR3 length: 15 amino acids. Germline assignment: CDR1 MGHRA and CDR2 YSYEKL. The ends were cut back, 1 base at V and 1 base at J, with 7 bases in the middle. The CDR3 spells CASSQGPVNTGELFF. As DNA, the CDR3 is TGCGCCAGCAGCCAAGGCCCAGTGAACACCGGGGAGCTGTTTTTT.

J is TRBJ2-7 and V is TRBV5-1; TRBD2 is a possible D gene (6 bases). V dropped 6 bases and J dropped 3 bases, with 19 bases sitting between them. The CDR3 length is 15 residues. The germline V gene encodes CDR1 SGHRS and CDR2 YFSETQ. The CDR3 sequence is CASTIGGARGYEQYF. DNA of the CDR3: TGCGCCAGCACCATAGGAGGGGCTAGGGGCTACGAGCAGTACTTC.

The chain's CDR3 is CASRPQGDYGYTF. CDR3 coding DNA: TGTGCCAGTAGGCCACAGGGGGACTATGGCTACACCTTC. The chain combines TRBV19 with TRBJ1-2; 8 nucleotides agree with TRBD1. The CDR3 runs 13 residues. The germline V gene encodes CDR1 LNHDA and CDR2 SQIVND (reference sequence). V shed 6 bases and J 3 bases; nucleotides not matched to a gene: 3. Together with reference TRBV19 and TRBJ1-2, the CDR3 gives the full variable domain: DGGITQSPKYLFRKEGQNVTLSCEQNLNHDAMYWYRQDPGQGLRLIYYSQIVNDFQKGDIAEGYSVSREKKESFPLTVTSAQKNPTAFYLCASRPQGDYGYTFGSGTRLTVV.

The chain combines TRBV10-3 with TRBJ2-3; TRBD2 agrees at 10 bases. Germline assignment: CDR1 ENHRY and CDR2 SYGVKD. V gave up 9 bases and J gave up 4 bases; unmatched junction bases: 7. The CDR3 is made up of 14 amino acids. CDR3 region: CAIMSGGAPDTQYF. The CDR3 nucleotides read TGTGCCATAATGAGCGGGGGGGCCCCAGATACGCAGTATTTT.

The CDR3 sequence is CASRWGGLSKNIQYF. CDR3 DNA sequence: TGTGCCAGCAGGTGGGGGGGGTTGTCCAAAAACATTCAGTACTTC. This sequence joins TRBV2 and TRBJ2-4; 7 nucleotides agree with TRBD2. The length of the CDR3 is 15 residues. Germline CDR1 reads SNHLY; CDR2 reads FYNNEI. The V gene end was trimmed by 6 bases and the J gene end by 2 bases; junction bases not matched to a gene: 7.

The rearrangement uses TRBV10-3 and TRBJ2-5, with unresolved D. Germline loops: CDR1 ENHRY, CDR2 SYGVKD. V lost 4 bases and J 1 base, leaving 7 bases between the germline ends. The CDR3 is made up of 13 amino acids. CDR3 bases: TGTGCCATCAGTGTAACAGTCCAAGAGACCCAGTACTTC. The encoded protein is CAISVTVQETQYF.

The rearrangement links TRBV4-1 to TRBJ2-7; unclear D gene. V was clipped by 0 bases and J by 0 bases, with 9 bases between them. The CDR3 consists of 15 residues. CDR1 is MGHRA and CDR2 is YSYEKL in the germline V gene. CDR3 nucleotide sequence: TGCGCCAGCAGCCAAGATGCGCACCTCTCCTACGAGCAGTACTTC. This gives the protein CASSQDAHLSYEQYF.

CDR3 sequence reads: CASSYRDRVVGELFF. CDR3 coding DNA: TGTGCCAGCAGCTACCGGGACAGGGTGGTCGGGGAGCTGTTTTTT. The V gene is TRBV3-1 (or the pseudogene TRBV3-2), the J gene TRBJ2-2; 9 nucleotides line up with TRBD1. Germline V gives CDR1 LGHDT, CDR2 YNNKEL (reference sequence). The CDR3 sequence is 15 residues long. The V and J ends lost 5 bases and 7 bases, in that order; junction bases with no gene match: 8.

This clone was observed a few times. This sequence joins TRBV7-9 and TRBJ2-7; TRBD1 aligns across 10 bases. Per the germline V gene, CDR1 is SEHNR and CDR2 is FQNEAQ (reference sequence). The CDR3 is made up of 16 amino acids. The trim removed 3 bases at V and 4 bases at J, leaving 9 bases unmatched. In DNA form, the CDR3 reads TGTGCCAGCAGCTTTCAGCCGGGACAGGGGACGTACGAGCAGTACTTC. The encoded protein is CASSFQPGQGTYEQYF.

This chain connects TRBV15 to TRBJ1-2; D not resolved. Trimming stripped 0 bases from V and 9 bases from J, with 11 bases between. The CDR3 runs 13 residues. Per germline, CDR1 LNHNV and CDR2 YYDKDF (reference sequence). The CDR3 bases are TGTGCCACCAGCAGAGATCGTGGTAACAGCTACACCTTC. The encoded protein is CATSRDRGNSYTF. Full variable domain (outside the CDR3, taken from reference TRBV15 and TRBJ1-2): DAMVIQNPRYQVTQFGKPVTLSCSQTLNHNVMYWYQQKSSQAPKLLFHYYDKDFNNEADTPDNFQSRRPNTSFCFLDIRSPGLGDTAMYLCATSRDRGNSYTFGSGTRLTVV.

J is TRBJ2-5 and V is TRBV5-6; D is possibly TRBD2 (6 bases). Trimming stripped 1 base from V and 4 bases from J, with 11 bases between. Germline V CDR1 and CDR2: SGHDT, YYEEEE. This CDR3 comprises 14 residues. CDR3 bases: TGTGCCAGCAGCTTGATCTACGGGAGAGAGACCCAGTACTTC. This codes for CASSLIYGRETQYF.

This clone was counted a few times. The genes are TRBV7-3 and TRBJ2-5; 10 nucleotides line up with TRBD2. CDR1 is SGHTA, CDR2 FQGTGA, per germline. The junction had 10 bases not matched to a gene; V was cut back by 2 bases and J by 4 bases. The CDR3 runs 17 residues. The CDR3 nucleotides read TGTGCCAGCAGCTTACATCTAGCGGGGGCCCCCCTAGAGACCCAGTACTTC. Amino acids: CASSLHLAGAPLETQYF. The full variable domain, in which reference TRBV7-3 and TRBJ2-5 provide the parts outside the CDR3, is GAGVSQTPSNKVTEKGKYVELRCDPISGHTALYWYRQSLGQGPEFLIYFQGTGAADDSGLPNDRFFAVRPEGSVSTLKIQRTERGDSAVYLCASSLHLAGAPLETQYFGPGTRLLVL.

This chain connects TRBV5-5 to TRBJ2-5; the D gene is possibly TRBD2 (6 bases). From germline, CDR1 is SGHKS and CDR2 YYEKEE (reference sequence). Trimming pared 6 bases from V and 6 bases from J, leaving 15 bases between. The CDR3 is made up of 13 amino acids. Here the CDR3 DNA reads TGTGCCAGCACGGGTGAAGGGAGGAAGACCCAGTACTTC. It is translated as CASTGEGRKTQYF.

The gene calls are TRBV12-3 or TRBV12-4 and TRBJ1-5, with no clear D. The V end was cut by 5 bases, the J end by 6 bases, with 11 bases between. The CDR3 has 13 residues. The CDR3 loop is CASSAQDSQPQHF. As DNA, the CDR3 is TGTGCCAGCAGTGCACAAGATTCTCAGCCCCAGCATTTT.

This clone was recorded once. The rearrangement links TRBV28 to TRBJ1-5; no clear D. The germline V and J ends were trimmed by 1 base and 1 base, with 8 bases remaining between them. Germline V gene data show CDR1 as MDHEN and CDR2 as SYDVKM. This CDR3 comprises 15 residues. DNA for the CDR3: TGTGCCAGCAGTTTATTCCCGGGGAGCAATCAGCCCCAGCATTTT. Translation: CASSLFPGSNQPQHF.

This chain uses TRBV9 with TRBJ2-2; 10 nucleotides match TRBD1. The CDR3 length is 16 residues. Germline V gene data show CDR1 as SGDLS and CDR2 as YYNGEE. V was pared by 3 bases and J by 4 bases, with 6 bases of the junction left unmatched. The CDR3 nucleotides are TGTGCCAGCAGCGCCGGACAGGGGGTTTCCACCGGGGAGCTGTTTTTT. It specifies CASSAGQGVSTGELFF.

CDR3 in DNA: TGTGCCAGTAGTATCCCTGGCAGGGGGTCCACTGAAGCTTTCTTT. Its translation is CASSIPGRGSTEAFF. The chain combines TRBV19 with TRBJ1-1; 7 bases map to TRBD1. The V gene's germline CDR1 is LNHDA and CDR2 SQIVND (reference sequence). The CDR3 runs 15 residues. Losses at the gene ends were 3 bases for V and 4 bases for J; bases not matched to a gene: 8.

This clone was seen more than once but under ten times. The chain has TRBV18 and TRBJ2-2, with D possibly matching TRBD2 (5 bases). This CDR3 has 13 amino acids. Germline CDR1 is KGHSH and CDR2 is LQKENI. Trimming cost V 6 bases and J 10 bases, with 15 bases left between them. The CDR3 DNA is TGTGCCAGCTCCCGAGGGTACGGGGAGGAGCTGTTTTTT. Translating gives CASSRGYGEELFF.

This sequence joins TRBV30 and TRBJ1-6, with D unclear. Germline V gene sequence: CDR1 GTSNPN, CDR2 SVGIG (reference sequence). CDR3 size: 13 residues. V shed 3 bases and J shed 8 bases, with 11 bases lying between them. CDR3 loop: CAWSEDGYSPLHF. For the CDR3, the DNA is TGTGCCTGGAGCGAAGACGGGTATTCACCCCTCCACTTT.

The chain links TRBV2 to TRBJ1-4, with D uncertain. Between the trimmed V and J ends, which lost 6 bases and 0 bases, there was a span of 11 bases. Germline assignment: CDR1 SNHLY and CDR2 FYNNEI. The CDR3 spans 15 residues. The CDR3: CASSLNGATNEKLFF. For the CDR3, the DNA is TGTGCCAGCAGCTTGAACGGTGCAACTAATGAAAAACTGTTTTTT. The full variable domain, in which reference TRBV2 and TRBJ1-4 provide the parts outside the CDR3, is EPEVTQTPSHQVTQMGQEVILRCVPISNHLYFYWYRQILGQKVEFLVSFYNNEISEKSEIFDDQFSVERPDGSNFTLKIRSTKLEDSAMYFCASSLNGATNEKLFFGSGTQLSVL.

The chain joins TRBV18 to TRBJ1-1; 7 bases line up with TRBD1. V shed 3 bases and J 5 bases; nucleotides not matched to a gene: 9. Germline values: CDR1 KGHSH, CDR2 LQKENI. This CDR3 has 15 amino acids. This CDR3 reads CASSPIDRVGTEAFF. In DNA, the CDR3 is TGTGCCAGCTCACCCATAGACAGGGTTGGGACTGAAGCTTTCTTT. The full variable domain, its missing parts supplied by reference TRBV18 and TRBJ1-1, is NAGVMQNPRHLVRRRGQEARLRCSPMKGHSHVYWYRQLPEEGLKFMVYLQKENIIDESGMPKERFSAEFPKEGPSILRIQQVVRGDSAAYFCASSPIDRVGTEAFFGQGTRLTVV.

The rearrangement uses TRBV9 and TRBJ2-5; D might be TRBD1 (6 bases). V lost 0 bases and J 0 bases, leaving 6 bases between the germline ends. Germline V CDR1 and CDR2: SGDLS, YYNGEE. CDR3 length: 14 residues. The CDR3 region has the DNA TGTGCCAGCAGCGTAGAGGGGGACCAAGAGACCCAGTACTTC. As protein: CASSVEGDQETQYF.

Here the CDR3 DNA reads TGTGCCACGGGGGGGCCGACAGATACGCAGTATTTT. It codes for CATGGPTDTQYF. The gene calls are TRBV24-1 and TRBJ2-3; the D gene is possibly TRBD2 (7 bases). V gave up 10 bases and J gave up 3 bases, with 10 bases separating them. The CDR3 has 12 amino acids. Germline loops: CDR1 KGHDR, CDR2 SFDVKD.

This sequence joins TRBV7-2 and TRBJ1-5; TRBD1 might be the D (6 bases). Trimming removed 5 bases at V and 6 bases at J, with 11 bases between. The CDR3 contains 13 residues. Per germline, CDR1 SGHTA and CDR2 FQGNSA. This chain's CDR3 is CASSDRMGQPQHF. The CDR3 DNA sequence: TGTGCCAGCAGCGACAGGATGGGTCAGCCCCAGCATTTT.

The gene calls are TRBV5-4 and TRBJ2-1; tentatively, D is TRBD2 (6 bases). V lost 2 bases and J 0 bases, leaving 18 bases between the germline ends. Germline V gene data show CDR1 as SGHNT and CDR2 as YYREEE (reference sequence). This CDR3 region has 18 residues. CDR3 in amino acids: CASSLGTPSQSSYNEQFF. DNA for the CDR3: TGTGCCAGCAGCTTAGGGACTCCTAGTCAGAGCTCCTACAATGAGCAGTTCTTC.